This TCR beta chain was recovered during a study of shared clonotypes between healthy human individuals. Sequencing used immunoSEQ multiplex PCR; TCRdb keeps in-frame clones, though not all of them. Of about 2.4 million clones listed, 90% to 95% were seen once; the top ten hold about 0.39%. To note about this clone: Its antigen is unidentified.

The study, taken as a whole, reports: Naive subsets, compared against memory subsets, generally had larger estimated richness values. Only blood samples were collected, and tissue repertoires likely differ.

Free of recent acute infections or vaccinations, the donors were healthy HIV-negative adults. The CDR3 is 15 amino acids. Germline assignment: CDR1 SGDLS and CDR2 YYNGEE. V lost 3 bases and J 3 bases, leaving 12 bases between the germline ends. Sequencing was done on a sample of naive CD4+ T cells from PBMCs. Sample subset: CD45RA+ positively selected. This chain connects TRBV9 to TRBJ2-2; tentative D call: TRBD2 (5 bases). The sequence was obtained from a young man in good health. Some clones in this sample may be carry-over from other donors' samples. CDR3 residues: CASSGTGIDTGELFF. In nucleotides, the CDR3 is TGTGCCAGCAGCGGAACGGGAATTGACACCGGGGAGCTGTTTTTT.